Sequencing of this T cell receptor (beta chain) was carried out in a study of blood T cell repertoires in COVID-19 (dated by TCRdb to 2020 to 2022). About the investigation overall: Samples from collaborators originated in the United States, Italy and Spain and spanned both the acute and convalescent phases of COVID-19. The samples were drawn from the first 160 participants of the ongoing ImmuneRACE study and from 1,254 subjects provided by 6 global collaborators. Sample metadata almost always included a de-identified subject ID, COVID-19 status, age in years and sex. Where available, HLA class I and class II types were taken from metadata supplied by the sample provider and were not determined by assay-based typing. The prospective study material was composed of cDNA or gDNA derived from T cells, B-cell-depleted T cells, or PBMCs. Deeply sampled blood TCRbeta repertoires from subjects exposed to, actively infected with, or recovered from COVID-19 were included in the dataset. The repertoires were released in a freely available public database meant as a resource for research on the immune response to SARS-CoV-2. Points the paper makes about the study in general: Clinical and demographic metadata were provided uncurated, with the amount varying by source and participant.

Concerning this clone: Its antigen is unknown. Per-nucleotide qualities are absent, and no much larger clonotype sits a single base away.

Whole blood was collected in K2EDTA tubes by collaborating institutions according to the institutions' own protocols. For TCRbeta analysis, collaborator samples were shipped as frozen whole blood, as isolated PBMCs, or as DNA extracted from either sample type. From its cysteine to its phenylalanine, the CDR3 spans 15 amino acids. Of all the DNA, just the CDR3 is kept, 45 bases in frame from base 1. The germline V gene (reference sequence) sets CDR1 to LNHDA and CDR2 to SQIVND. V gives up 6 bases and J gives up 3 bases, and the segment between their germline ends measures 18 bases. TCRbeta CDR3 regions were amplified from genomic DNA using the immunoSEQ Assay, a bias-controlled multiplex PCR. The paper's data handling went like this. Nucleated cell counts per sample were estimated from amplification of reference gene primers within the assay. To quantify the absolute abundance of each unique TCRbeta CDR3 rearrangement, sequence reads were collapsed and filtered. For each sample, productive Simpson clonality was calculated as the square root of Simpson's diversity index across productive rearrangements. What TCRdb holds here is the immuneACCESS table cut down to in-frame rearrangements. Part of the clones is not present; checked against another copy, under half of the missing clones reflect an unresolved V gene, and the others are unexplained. V, J and clone size derive from that table, while D and trimming were established from the DNA sequence. The sample table shows about 160,000 clones, and 89% are seen once. Jointly, the top ten make up roughly 2.8% of the sample.

The receptor chain draws on TRBV19 and TRBJ2-7; TRBD1 is a weak D gene call, 5 bases matching. The source is a man aged 60 to 75 with acute or convalescent COVID-19. Sequencing input: peripheral blood. The DNA is TGTGCCAGTAGGGTACAGGACCGAGTTTTCTACGAGCAGTACTTC. Its amino acids are CASRVQDRVFYEQYF.